The next 18 T cell receptor beta chains were all read from a single sample in a study of Graves' ophthalmopathy and Graves' hyperthyroidism. The authors amplified TCR beta CDR3 regions, and they did so from RNA transcripts for repertoire sequencing. The first-round RT-PCR employed HTBI primers together with the Qiagen OneStep RT-PCR kit. A multiplex PCR was then performed as the second round. TCRdb re-analysed the multiplex PCR reads in MiXCR, keeping a single row per CDR3 protein. The data show approximately 410,000 distinct CDR3 sequences, 15% to 17% seen once. Sequenced sample: peripheral blood. These TCRs come from a woman younger than 30 with stable Graves' hyperthyroidism.

This clonotype came up many times. This chain joins TRBV6-1 and TRBJ1-2; D is uncertain. Germline V CDR1 and CDR2: MNHNS, SASEGT. The length of the CDR3 is 15 residues. Trimming left V 4 bases short and J 0 bases short, with 12 bases between. The DNA of the CDR3 is TGTGCCAGCAGTGCCTCCTGGCAGGCTAACTATGGCTACACCTTC. Translated, it gives CASSASWQANYGYTF.

J is TRBJ1-1 and V is TRBV24-1, with D perhaps TRBD1 (5 bases). Trimming pared 9 bases from V and 11 bases from J, leaving 21 bases between. CDR1 is KGHDR and CDR2 is SFDVKD in the germline V gene. The CDR3 sequence is 13 residues long. The CDR3 reads CATCPAGSGVAFF. CDR3 sequence (DNA): TGTGCCACCTGTCCCGCCGGTTCGGGGGTTGCTTTCTTT.

The sample holds many counts of this clonotype. The chain uses TRBV4-2 and TRBJ1-1, with a possible D match to TRBD1 (6 bases). Deletions cut 4 bases from V and 0 bases from J, with 18 bases between. Germline lookup yields CDR1 LGHNA and CDR2 YNFKEQ. The CDR3 length is 17 residues. CDR3 coding DNA: TGTGCCAGCAGCCCGCCAAGGTGGGGGCTCATGAACACTGAAGCTTTCTTT. Translated, it gives CASSPPRWGLMNTEAFF.

This clonotype appeared many times. This chain links TRBV5-4 with TRBJ2-5, with 10 bases that match TRBD2. V lost 4 bases and J lost 5; bases outside the gene matches: 5. The CDR3 runs 14 residues. CDR1 is SGHNT, CDR2 YYREEE, per germline (reference sequence). The CDR3 nucleotides are TGTGCCAGCAGCCTTAGACTAGCGGGCGAGACCCAGTACTTC. It yields the protein CASSLRLAGETQYF.

In this sample, this clonotype turned up many times. The chain uses TRBV4-1 and TRBJ1-2; D unresolved. From germline, CDR1 is MGHRA and CDR2 YSYEKL. Trimming stripped 6 bases from V and 7 bases from J, with 15 bases between. The CDR3 is made up of 13 amino acids. The CDR3 DNA reads as TGCGCCAGCAGGGGTTCAGCGGGGAGTGGCTACACCTTC. Translation: CASRGSAGSGYTF.

This clonotype was recorded at least ten times. This chain joins TRBV11-2 and TRBJ2-5; 8 positions agree with TRBD2. Looked up from germline, CDR1 is SGHAT and CDR2 is FQNNGV. The CDR3 loop spans 12 amino acids. V lost 5 bases to trimming and J lost 9 bases; unmatched junction nucleotides: 5. CDR3 sequence reads: CASSLSGGAQYF. CDR3 DNA: TGTGCCAGCAGCCTCTCGGGGGGGGCCCAGTACTTC. The full variable domain, with the rest looked up from reference TRBV11-2 and TRBJ2-5, is EAGVAQSPRYKIIEKRQSVAFWCNPISGHATLYWYQQILGQGPKLLIQFQNNGVVDDSQLPKDRFSAERLKGVDSTLKIQPAKLEDSAVYLCASSLSGGAQYFGPGTRLLVL.

DNA of the CDR3: TGTGCCAGCAGCTTTGGACAGGGACGAAACGAGCAGTACTTC. Protein: CASSFGQGRNEQYF. The chain links TRBV7-2 to TRBJ2-7; 8 bases align to TRBD1. CDR1 and CDR2 (germline): SGHTA, FQGNSA. V dropped 3 bases and J dropped 5; count of bases not matched to a gene: 6. The CDR3 has 14 amino acids.

There are many counts of this clonotype. V gene TRBV7-9 combines with J gene TRBJ1-2; 8 nucleotides agree with TRBD1. There are 14 residues in the CDR3. V gave up 5 bases and J gave up 6 bases; unmatched junction bases: 8. Germline-derived CDR1 and CDR2 are SEHNR and FQNEAQ (reference sequence). The CDR3 nucleotides are TGTGCCAGCAGCCGGGGACAGGAGATAGATGGCTACACCTTC. Protein: CASSRGQEIDGYTF.

This clonotype was recorded at least ten times. The CDR3 is CASSIGVGGAPNYEQYF. The DNA for the CDR3 is TGTGCCAGTAGTATAGGGGTAGGGGGGGCACCTAACTACGAGCAGTACTTC. V usage is TRBV19 and J usage is TRBJ2-7; a possible D gene is TRBD2 (7 bases). Germline assignment: CDR1 LNHDA and CDR2 SQIVND (reference sequence). The CDR3 covers 17 residues. Trimming removed 1 base from V and 3 bases from J, with 19 bases in between. The complete variable domain, with remaining parts taken from reference TRBV19 and TRBJ2-7, reads DGGITQSPKYLFRKEGQNVTLSCEQNLNHDAMYWYRQDPGQGLRLIYYSQIVNDFQKGDIAEGYSVSREKKESFPLTVTSAQKNPTAFYLCASSIGVGGAPNYEQYFGPGTRLTVT.

In its sample, this clonotype was seen many times. The CDR3 loop is CASSPGGPKNIQYF. The DNA for the CDR3 is TGTGCCAGCTCGCCAGGAGGTCCCAAAAACATTCAGTACTTC. The chain couples TRBV18 to TRBJ2-4; D perhaps matches TRBD2 (5 bases). The V gene lost 6 bases and the J gene lost 2 bases, with 11 bases spanning the gap. CDR3 length: 14 amino acids. Germline CDR1 reads KGHSH; CDR2 reads LQKENI. The variable domain in full, with the rest retrieved from reference TRBV18 and TRBJ2-4, is NAGVMQNPRHLVRRRGQEARLRCSPMKGHSHVYWYRQLPEEGLKFMVYLQKENIIDESGMPKERFSAEFPKEGPSILRIQQVVRGDSAAYFCASSPGGPKNIQYFGAGTRLSVL.

This chain joins TRBV18 and TRBJ1-1, with no clear D. V dropped 2 bases and J dropped 1 base, with 11 bases sitting between them. The CDR3 sequence is 15 residues long. Germline CDR1 is KGHSH and CDR2 is LQKENI. CDR3 region: CASSPLRGANTEAFF. As DNA, the CDR3 is TGTGCCAGCTCACCATTACGGGGAGCGAACACTGAAGCTTTCTTT.

This clonotype was counted many times. CDR3 amino acids: CSALQDYEAFF. The CDR3 nucleotides are TGCAGTGCTTTGCAGGATTATGAAGCTTTCTTT. This rearrangement joins TRBV20-1 to TRBJ1-1; no definite D call. Trimming took off 5 bases at V and 7 bases at J, with 11 bases between the two ends. The CDR3 is 11 amino acids. Germline V gene lookup returns CDR1 DFQATT and CDR2 SNEGSKA (reference sequence).

To note about this clonotype: A much larger clone lies one base from this, so it may be a read error. The rearrangement joins TRBV12-3 or TRBV12-4 to TRBJ1-1; D not certain. This CDR3 contains 14 residues. CDR3 region: CASNTLLGNTGAFF. The CDR3 DNA reads TGTGCCAGCAACACCTTATTGGGGAACACTGGAGCTTTCTTT.

Remarks on this clonotype: This sequence may be a read error, since a much larger clone differs from it by one base. The gene calls are TRBV12-3 or TRBV12-4 and TRBJ2-5, with 7 bases fitting TRBD1. CDR3 size: 17 residues. The CDR3 DNA follows: TGTGCCAGCAGTTCAGCAAGACAGGGAAAGTGGTGGGAGACCAAGTACTTC. Encoded protein: CASSSARQGKWWETKYF.

This clonotype was counted ten times or more. The gene calls are TRBV11-1 and TRBJ1-2, with D hard to call. The CDR3 has 13 amino acids. With 3 bases removed from V and 6 bases from J, the gap between germline ends came to 11 bases. Germline V CDR1 and CDR2: SGHAT, FQDESV (reference sequence). The CDR3, as DNA: TGTGCCAGCAGCTTGAGAGGGATCGATGGCTACACCTTC. Translated: CASSLRGIDGYTF.

The rearrangement joins TRBV15 to TRBJ2-7; D is possibly TRBD2 (5 bases). Germline V gene data show CDR1 as LNHNV and CDR2 as YYDKDF (reference sequence). The CDR3 runs 11 residues. V lost 4 bases and J 6 bases, leaving 7 bases between the germline ends. The CDR3 protein is CATSIGSEQYF. The CDR3 DNA is TGTGCCACCAGCATTGGGAGCGAGCAGTACTTC.

This clonotype was observed at least ten times. The gene calls are TRBV20-1 and TRBJ2-7; the D gene is possibly TRBD2 (6 bases). V lost 3 bases and J 5 bases, leaving 8 bases between the germline ends. This CDR3 contains 11 residues. Germline loops: CDR1 DFQATT, CDR2 SNEGSKA (reference sequence). CDR3 nucleotide sequence: TGCAGTGCTAGTTGGGGGGACGAGCAGTACTTC. Protein sequence: CSASWGDEQYF.

This clonotype was observed at least ten times. This chain uses TRBV6-1 with TRBJ1-5, with D maybe TRBD1 (5 bases). The CDR3 is made up of 15 amino acids. Per the germline V gene, CDR1 is MNHNS and CDR2 is SASEGT. V gave up 6 bases and J gave up 7 bases, with 19 bases separating them. CDR3 region: CASSPGVQGDQPQHF. Written as DNA, the CDR3 is TGTGCCAGCAGCCCGGGGGTTCAGGGAGACCAGCCCCAGCATTTT.